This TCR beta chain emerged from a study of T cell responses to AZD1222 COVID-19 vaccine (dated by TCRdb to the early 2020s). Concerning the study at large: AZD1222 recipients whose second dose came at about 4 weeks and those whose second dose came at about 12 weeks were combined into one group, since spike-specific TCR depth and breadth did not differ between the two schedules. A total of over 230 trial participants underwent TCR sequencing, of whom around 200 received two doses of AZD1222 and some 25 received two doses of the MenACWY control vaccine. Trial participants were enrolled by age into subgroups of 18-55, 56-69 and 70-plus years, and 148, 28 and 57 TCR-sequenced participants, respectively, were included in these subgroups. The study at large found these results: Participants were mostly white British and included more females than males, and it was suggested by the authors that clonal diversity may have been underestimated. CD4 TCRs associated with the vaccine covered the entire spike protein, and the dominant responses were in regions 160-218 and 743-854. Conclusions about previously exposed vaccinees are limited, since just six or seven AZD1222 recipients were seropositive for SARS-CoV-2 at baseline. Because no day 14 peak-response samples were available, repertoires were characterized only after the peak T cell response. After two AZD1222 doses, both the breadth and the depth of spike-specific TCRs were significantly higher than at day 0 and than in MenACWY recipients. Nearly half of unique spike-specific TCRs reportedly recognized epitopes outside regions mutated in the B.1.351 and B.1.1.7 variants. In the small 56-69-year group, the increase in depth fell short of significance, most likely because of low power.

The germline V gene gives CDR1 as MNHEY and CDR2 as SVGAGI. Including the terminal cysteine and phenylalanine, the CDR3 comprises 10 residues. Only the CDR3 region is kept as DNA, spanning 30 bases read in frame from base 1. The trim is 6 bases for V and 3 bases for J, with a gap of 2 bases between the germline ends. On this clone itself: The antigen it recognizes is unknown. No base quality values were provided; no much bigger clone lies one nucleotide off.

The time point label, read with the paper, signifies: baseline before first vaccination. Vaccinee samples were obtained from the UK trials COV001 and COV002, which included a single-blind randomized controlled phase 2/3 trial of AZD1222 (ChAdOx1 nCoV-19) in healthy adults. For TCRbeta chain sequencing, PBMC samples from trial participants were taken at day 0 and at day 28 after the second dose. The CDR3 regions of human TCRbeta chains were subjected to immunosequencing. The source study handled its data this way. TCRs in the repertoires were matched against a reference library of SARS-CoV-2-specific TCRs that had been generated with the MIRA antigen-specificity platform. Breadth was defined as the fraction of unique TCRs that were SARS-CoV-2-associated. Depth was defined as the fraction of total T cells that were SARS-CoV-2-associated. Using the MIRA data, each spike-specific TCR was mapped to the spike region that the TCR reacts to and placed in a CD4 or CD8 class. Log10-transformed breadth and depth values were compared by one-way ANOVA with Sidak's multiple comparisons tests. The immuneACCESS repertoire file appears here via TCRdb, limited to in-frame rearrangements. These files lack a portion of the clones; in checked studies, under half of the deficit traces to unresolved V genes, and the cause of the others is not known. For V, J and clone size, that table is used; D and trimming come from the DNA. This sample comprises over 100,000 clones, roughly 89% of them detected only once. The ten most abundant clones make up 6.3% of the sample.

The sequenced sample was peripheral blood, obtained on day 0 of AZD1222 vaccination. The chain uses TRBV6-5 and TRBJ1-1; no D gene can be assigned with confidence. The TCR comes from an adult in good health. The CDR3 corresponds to CASRHTEAFF. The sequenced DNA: TGTGCCAGCAGACACACTGAAGCTTTCTTT.